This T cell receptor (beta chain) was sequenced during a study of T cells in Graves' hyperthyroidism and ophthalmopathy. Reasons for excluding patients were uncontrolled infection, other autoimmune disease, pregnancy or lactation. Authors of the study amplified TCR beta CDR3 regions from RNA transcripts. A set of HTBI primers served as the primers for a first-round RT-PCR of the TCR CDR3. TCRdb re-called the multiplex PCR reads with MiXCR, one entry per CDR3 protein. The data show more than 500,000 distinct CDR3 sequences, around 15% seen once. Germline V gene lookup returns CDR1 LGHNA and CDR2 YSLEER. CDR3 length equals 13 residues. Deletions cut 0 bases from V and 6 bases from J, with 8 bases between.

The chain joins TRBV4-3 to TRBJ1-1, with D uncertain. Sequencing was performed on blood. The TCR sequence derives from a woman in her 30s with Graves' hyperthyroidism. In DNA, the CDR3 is TGCGCCAGCAGCCAAGATGAGGGCGCTGAAGCTTTCTTT. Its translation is CASSQDEGAEAFF.